The 28 T cell receptor beta chains below all came from one sample that was sequenced in a study of blood T cell repertoires in COVID-19. Assay: immunoSEQ multiplex PCR; the TCRdb copy retains only in-frame clones and omits some. The sample shows some 290,000 clones, 86% of them seen only once. Sequencing was performed on peripheral blood. All receptors derive from a man younger than 35 with active or convalescent COVID-19.

V is TRBV10-3 and J is TRBJ2-7; D unresolved. The CDR3 has 14 amino acids. Trimming pared 2 bases from V and 1 base from J, leaving 9 bases between. Germline CDR1 and CDR2: ENHRY and SYGVKD. The CDR3 spells CAISEAGESYEQYF. CDR3 coding DNA: TGTGCCATCAGTGAGGCAGGTGAATCCTACGAGCAGTACTTC.

The chain combines TRBV6-5 with TRBJ2-7, with 7 bases matching TRBD2. CDR1 is MNHEY and CDR2 is SVGAGI in the germline V gene. The trim removed 0 bases at V and 5 bases at J, leaving 7 bases unmatched. This CDR3 region has 15 residues. The CDR3 DNA reads as TGTGCCAGCAGTTACTCGAGGGGACTAACGAACGAGCAGTACTTC. This translates into CASSYSRGLTNEQYF.

This rearrangement joins TRBV27 to TRBJ2-7, with D possibly matching TRBD2 (7 bases). The germline V and J ends were trimmed by 3 bases and 3 bases, with 15 bases remaining between them. Germline-derived CDR1 and CDR2 are MNHEY and SMNVEV (reference sequence). The CDR3 is made up of 15 amino acids. This chain's CDR3 is CASSFLPGGYYEQYF. The DNA for the CDR3 is TGTGCCAGCAGTTTTTTACCGGGGGGCTACTACGAGCAGTACTTC.

The rearrangement links TRBV7-3 to TRBJ2-7, with 11 bases identical to TRBD2. The germline CDR1 and CDR2 sequences are SGHTA and FQGTGA. V shed 5 bases and J 7 bases; nucleotides not matched to a gene: 10. The CDR3 extends over 15 amino acids. Written as DNA, the CDR3 is TGTGCCAGCAGCCCTAGCGGGGGGAATCTATGGGAGCAGTACTTC. It encodes CASSPSGGNLWEQYF.

This chain links TRBV19 with TRBJ2-1, with TRBD2 matching over 10 bases. Germline V gives CDR1 LNHDA, CDR2 SQIVND (reference sequence). V lost 4 bases, J lost 7 bases, and 7 bases stayed unmatched. The CDR3 extends over 15 amino acids. CDR3 nucleotide sequence: TGTGCCAGTAGTAAGCTAGCGGGGGATTGGAATGAGCAGTTCTTC. Translating gives CASSKLAGDWNEQFF.

This chain connects TRBV2 to TRBJ2-4; the D gene is possibly TRBD1 (5 bases). The CDR3 is made up of 14 amino acids. The germline V gene has CDR1 SNHLY and CDR2 FYNNEI. V shed 7 bases and J shed 0 bases, with 10 bases lying between them. The CDR3, as DNA: TGTGCCAGCACGACCCAGGGAGCCAAAAACATTCAGTACTTC. Protein sequence: CASTTQGAKNIQYF.

The CDR3 loop reads CASSRDRAGGYTF. The DNA for the CDR3 is TGTGCCAGCAGCCGGGACAGAGCCGGGGGCTACACCTTC. The chain carries TRBV7-2 and TRBJ1-2; the match to TRBD1 covers 7 bases. CDR1 and CDR2 from the germline V gene are SGHTA and FQGNSA. CDR3 length: 13 residues. V shed 5 bases and J 8 bases; nucleotides not matched to a gene: 8.

The genes are TRBV4-2 and TRBJ1-4; maybe TRBD1 (6 bases). This CDR3 is 14 amino acids long. The V gene lost 2 bases and the J gene lost 11 bases, with 15 bases spanning the gap. The germline V gene has CDR1 LGHNA and CDR2 YNFKEQ. Here the CDR3 reads CASSQTNGGLKLFF. The CDR3 nucleotides read TGTGCCAGCAGCCAAACCAACGGGGGGCTGAAACTGTTTTTT.

The V gene is TRBV5-6, the J gene TRBJ1-5, with TRBD1 matching 8 bases. V lost 7 bases to trimming and J lost 9 bases; unmatched junction nucleotides: 9. Germline V gene data show CDR1 as SGHDT and CDR2 as YYEEEE. This CDR3 has 13 amino acids. The DNA of the CDR3 is TGTGCCAGCGGACAGGGCCTGGGGTGGCCCCAGCATTTT. Its translation: CASGQGLGWPQHF.

V gene TRBV24-1 combines with J gene TRBJ1-5; a weak D match, TRBD1 (5 bases). Germline CDR1 and CDR2: KGHDR and SFDVKD. The CDR3 runs to 14 residues. V shed 8 bases and J shed 4 bases, with 14 bases lying between them. Here the CDR3 reads CATIDLEGNQPQHF. Here the CDR3 DNA reads TGTGCCACCATCGACCTGGAGGGGAATCAGCCCCAGCATTTT.

V is TRBV28 and J is TRBJ2-2; a weak D match, TRBD1 (5 bases). Trimming took 5 bases from V and 1 from J, leaving 11 bases between them. The CDR3 consists of 15 residues. Germline CDR1 MDHEN, CDR2 SYDVKM. This CDR3 is CASSVFTGNTGELFF. The CDR3 coding sequence is TGTGCCAGCAGTGTATTCACAGGGAACACCGGGGAGCTGTTTTTT.

The chain uses TRBV25-1 and TRBJ2-1; 7 bases align to TRBD2. CDR3 length: 13 residues. With 3 bases clipped from V and 8 bases from J, the junction kept 4 bases outside the gene matches. Germline V lookup: CDR1 MGHDK, CDR2 SYGVNS. The CDR3 loop reads CASSEGRGDEQFF. The CDR3 DNA sequence: TGTGCCAGCAGTGAGGGACGGGGGGATGAGCAGTTCTTC. Based on the CDR3 plus reference TRBV25-1 and TRBJ2-1, the full variable domain is EADIYQTPRYLVIGTGKKITLECSQTMGHDKMYWYQQDPGMELHLIHYSYGVNSTEKGDLSSESTVSRIRTEHFPLTLESARPSHTSQYLCASSEGRGDEQFFGPGTRLTVL.

The chain employs TRBV6-5 and TRBJ1-1, with D unresolved. Looked up from germline, CDR1 is MNHEY and CDR2 is SVGAGI. The CDR3 runs to 11 residues. Trimming stripped 4 bases from V and 6 bases from J, with 6 bases between. This CDR3 is CASSFRAEAFF. The CDR3 DNA is TGTGCCAGCAGTTTTCGGGCTGAAGCTTTCTTT.

CDR3 coding DNA: TGTGCCAGCACCGCGGTAGGAGGCCGGAAAGATACGCAGTATTTT. Its translation is CASTAVGGRKDTQYF. The rearrangement uses TRBV6-5 and TRBJ2-3; D possibly corresponds to TRBD2 (5 bases). Trimming took off 7 bases at V and 5 bases at J, with 19 bases between the two ends. The length of the CDR3 is 15 residues. Germline lookup yields CDR1 MNHEY and CDR2 SVGAGI.

This clone was seen repeatedly, ten times or more. The chain is built from TRBV7-3 and TRBJ2-1, with 12 bases lining up with TRBD1. J lost 7 bases, V lost 4 bases, and 5 bases had no gene match. The CDR3 has 15 amino acids. Germline V gene sequence: CDR1 SGHTA, CDR2 FQGTGA. This CDR3 reads CASSWGQGAENEQFF. CDR3 nucleotides: TGTGCCAGCAGCTGGGGACAGGGGGCTGAGAATGAGCAGTTCTTC.

V and J are TRBV7-3 and TRBJ1-1; D remains unclear. Germline-derived CDR1 and CDR2 are SGHTA and FQGTGA. The CDR3 is 13 amino acids. V shed 0 bases and J shed 2 bases, with 4 bases lying between them. CDR3 protein: CASSLTPNTEAFF. In DNA, the CDR3 is TGTGCCAGCAGCTTAACCCCAAACACTGAAGCTTTCTTT.

The chain has TRBV7-2 and TRBJ2-4, with a possible D match to TRBD1 (5 bases). The CDR3 spans 13 residues. Germline V gene data show CDR1 as SGHTA and CDR2 as FQGNSA. V lost 3 bases and J lost 7, with 10 bases in between. As DNA, the CDR3 is TGTGCCAGCAGCTTTGGGAAGGGGAACATTCAGTACTTC. Translated: CASSFGKGNIQYF.

This clone has a count of ten or more. The rearrangement joins TRBV9 to TRBJ2-3; TRBD1 aligns across 9 bases. There are 15 residues in the CDR3. The ends lost 4 bases at V and 3 bases at J; junction bases unmatched: 6. CDR1 is SGDLS, CDR2 YYNGEE, per germline. The chain's CDR3 is CASSLQGAGTDTQYF. CDR3 in DNA: TGTGCCAGCAGCCTACAGGGGGCCGGGACAGATACGCAGTATTTT.

The V gene is TRBV5-4, the J gene TRBJ2-3, with TRBD2 as a possible D gene (5 bases). The CDR3 spans 14 residues. V was clipped by 3 bases and J by 2 bases, with 10 bases between them. Germline V gene data show CDR1 as SGHNT and CDR2 as YYREEE (reference sequence). CDR3 amino acids: CASSSEEFTDTQYF. The CDR3 DNA is TGTGCCAGCAGCTCGGAGGAGTTCACAGATACGCAGTATTTT. The variable domain in full, completed from reference TRBV5-4 and TRBJ2-3, reads ETGVTQSPTHLIKTRGQQVTLRCSSQSGHNTVSWYQQALGQGPQFIFQYYREEENGRGNFPPRFSGLQFPNYSSELNVNALELDDSALYLCASSSEEFTDTQYFGPGTRLTVL.

This clone was seen more than once but under ten times. V usage is TRBV4-2 and J usage is TRBJ2-2; 9 positions agree with TRBD2. Germline V CDR1 and CDR2: LGHNA, YNFKEQ. V lost 0 bases, J lost 9 bases, and 8 bases stayed unmatched. This CDR3 is built from 16 residues. The CDR3 bases are TGTGCCAGCAGCCAAGATGGGGGTAGCGGGAGCTGGGAGCTGTTTTTT. Protein sequence: CASSQDGGSGSWELFF.

The V and J genes are TRBV7-9 and TRBJ1-2; weak D call: TRBD1 (5 bases). CDR1 and CDR2 from the germline V gene are SEHNR and FQNEAQ (reference sequence). This CDR3 contains 13 residues. The V and J ends lost 3 bases and 7 bases respectively, with 12 bases between them. CDR3 protein: CASSFSQGVGYTF. Here the CDR3 DNA reads TGTGCCAGCAGCTTCTCTCAGGGCGTTGGCTACACCTTC.

This clone appeared a single time. The V gene is TRBV6-2 or TRBV6-3, the J gene TRBJ2-1, with 11 bases identical to TRBD2. The CDR3 runs to 17 residues. Germline lookup yields CDR1 MNHEY and CDR2 SVGEGT. V shed 2 bases and J 6 bases; nucleotides not matched to a gene: 9. As DNA, the CDR3 is TGTGCCAGCAGTTACGCAACTAGCGGGGGAGAACCCAATGAGCAGTTCTTC. It yields the protein CASSYATSGGEPNEQFF.

V usage is TRBV24-1 and J usage is TRBJ2-2, with 8 bases identical to TRBD2. Germline-derived CDR1 and CDR2 are KGHDR and SFDVKD. The CDR3 is made up of 14 amino acids. Trimming cost V 9 bases and J 3 bases; bases outside gene matches: 5. The CDR3 is CATATSAYTGELFF. CDR3 DNA sequence: TGTGCCACCGCGACTAGCGCCTACACCGGGGAGCTGTTTTTT.

The rearrangement uses TRBV9 and TRBJ2-1, with TRBD2 matching over 9 bases. The germline gives CDR1 SGDLS, CDR2 YYNGEE. The CDR3 contains 16 residues. J gave up 7 bases and V 0 bases, and 8 bases lay outside the gene matches. CDR3 residues: CASSVVSSGTWNEQFF. In nucleotides, the CDR3 is TGTGCCAGCAGCGTAGTATCTAGCGGGACGTGGAATGAGCAGTTCTTC.

The J gene is TRBJ2-3, the V gene TRBV7-3; no clear D. The V end lost 6 bases, the J end lost 2 bases, and 12 bases lay between the germline ends. Germline V lookup: CDR1 SGHTA, CDR2 FQGTGA. This CDR3 contains 14 residues. CDR3 nucleotide sequence: TGTGCCAGCAGTGCCCGTTGGGCCACAGATACGCAGTATTTT. Translation gives CASSARWATDTQYF.

This chain uses TRBV5-6 with TRBJ1-1, with 9 bases matching TRBD1. CDR3 size: 15 residues. V trimming: 5 bases; J trimming: 6 bases; junction bases outside the gene matches: 11. Per the germline V gene, CDR1 is SGHDT and CDR2 is YYEEEE. CDR3 sequence: CASRRSYRGLAEAFF. In DNA form, the CDR3 reads TGTGCCAGCAGACGATCGTACAGGGGGCTCGCTGAAGCTTTCTTT.

The chain is built from TRBV15 and TRBJ1-4, with D tentatively TRBD1 (5 bases). This CDR3 region has 15 residues. The V and J ends lost 1 base and 6 bases respectively, with 12 bases between them. Germline V lookup: CDR1 LNHNV, CDR2 YYDKDF (reference sequence). CDR3 DNA sequence: TGTGCCACCAGCAGAGTGGGGCGGAGCGATGAAAAACTGTTTTTT. Translation gives CATSRVGRSDEKLFF.

DNA of the CDR3: TGTGCCAGCATCAGGGTCGCGAACACCGGGGAGCTGTTTTTT. This codes for CASIRVANTGELFF. The chain uses TRBV7-9 and TRBJ2-2; D is possibly TRBD1 (5 bases). V dropped 7 bases and J dropped 0 bases, with 9 bases sitting between them. Looked up from germline, CDR1 is SEHNR and CDR2 is FQNEAQ (reference sequence). The CDR3 extends over 14 amino acids.